The TCR beta chain described here comes from a study of cytomegalovirus exposure and HLA in healthy donors. Regarding this clone: Its specificity is not known.

Overall study findings and caveats: The study found most TCR sequences rare, yet found some public TCRs in many donors.

Germline V gene data show CDR1 as MNHEY and CDR2 as SVGAGI. This CDR3 region has 15 residues. The V gene lost 0 bases and the J gene lost 1 base, with 7 bases spanning the gap. TCRdb's table, derived via immunoSEQ multiplex PCR, lists solely in-frame clones and lacks some. The repertoire holds just under 150,000 clones, with about nine tenths as singletons. The material sequenced was PBMCs. The receptor was isolated from a man aged 18 to 29 in good health and CMV-seropositive. The rearrangement joins TRBV6-5 to TRBJ2-1; no clear D gene. CDR3 sequence reads: CASSYSKPSYNEQFF. CDR3 sequence (DNA): TGTGCCAGCAGTTACTCGAAGCCTTCCTACAATGAGCAGTTCTTC.